This is a list of T cell receptor beta chains from one sample in a study of OX40 agonist ivuxolimab in advanced cancers. This table comes from immunoSEQ multiplex PCR, and its TCRdb copy is limited to in-frame clones, with some not included. The sample holds 36,000 or so clones, about 87% seen once. The sample consisted of CD4+ or CD8+ T cells sorted from blood, taken in a trial of the OX40 agonist ivuxolimab. Receptors were obtained from an adult with an advanced solid tumor such as melanoma, head and neck, liver or kidney cancer. Both conserved end residues are part of each CDR3. D genes are given only for firm matches. Clone sizes are given selectively: once, few, many, or a class where the clone is expanded.

once	TRBV28	.	TRBJ2-5	CASRGRPPTTQYF	TGTGCCAGCAGAGGTAGGCCTCCGACGACCCAGTACTTC
few	TRBV7-9	.	TRBJ1-5	CASSRSWGNQPQHF	TGTGCCAGCAGCCGGAGCTGGGGGAATCAGCCCCAGCATTTT
.	TRBV7-3	TRBD2	TRBJ2-1	CASSLTATRLATYNEQFF	TGTGCCAGCAGCTTAACAGCCACCCGACTAGCCACCTACAATGAGCAGTTCTTC
few	TRBV29-1	.	TRBJ2-7	CSVQGGAYEQYF	TGCAGCGTTCAGGGGGGCGCCTACGAGCAGTACTTC
.	TRBV7-2	TRBD2	TRBJ2-3	CASSSQRDGDTQYF	TGTGCCAGCAGCTCTCAGCGGGACGGGGATACGCAGTATTTT
many	TRBV6-5	.	TRBJ2-3	CASSYDPGSTDTQYF	TGTGCCAGCAGTTACGATCCTGGGAGCACAGATACGCAGTATTTT
.	TRBV6-5	.	TRBJ1-3	CASSYSPGVGNTIYF	TGTGCCAGCAGTTACTCGCCAGGGGTTGGAAACACCATATATTTT
.	TRBV2	TRBD2	TRBJ2-4	CAATAGGAAKNIQYF	TGTGCCGCAACGGCGGGAGGAGCAGCCAAAAACATTCAGTACTTC
.	TRBV7-6	.	TRBJ1-2	CASSGGGANYGYTF	TGTGCCAGCAGTGGAGGTGGAGCTAACTATGGCTACACCTTC
.	TRBV28	.	TRBJ2-1	CASSRPGIQLRDNEQFF	TGTGCCAGCAGTCGCCCCGGGATACAGCTGCGGGACAATGAGCAGTTCTTC
few	TRBV28	TRBD1	TRBJ1-1	CASSSGGLTEAFF	TGTGCCAGCAGTTCAGGGGGCCTAACTGAAGCTTTCTTT
.	TRBV7-2	.	TRBJ2-1	CASSPPGHIYNEQFF	TGTGCCAGCAGCCCCCCGGGACACATATACAATGAGCAGTTCTTC
.	TRBV4-1	.	TRBJ1-5	CASSQDGFGGYQPQHF	TGCGCCAGCAGCCAAGATGGCTTCGGGGGGTATCAGCCCCAGCATTTT
.	TRBV19	.	TRBJ1-5	CASSTTEGTPQHF	TGTGCCAGTAGTACCACCGAGGGCACGCCCCAGCATTTT
.	TRBV7-8	.	TRBJ1-3	CASSLSGFNTIYF	TGTGCCAGCAGCTTAAGTGGTTTCAACACCATATATTTT
.	TRBV15	TRBD1	TRBJ1-2	CATSRDSNNYGYTF	TGTGCCACCAGTCGGGACAGCAATAACTATGGCTACACCTTC
.	TRBV10-3	.	TRBJ2-1	CAISETGHSYNEQFF	TGTGCCATCAGTGAGACAGGGCACTCCTACAATGAGCAGTTCTTC
.	TRBV15	.	TRBJ1-3	CATSRLDSRSRNTIYF	TGTGCCACCAGCAGATTGGACTCGCGGAGTCGAAACACCATATATTTT
.	TRBV28	.	TRBJ1-1	CASSLYRTEAFF	TGTGCCAGCAGTTTATACCGCACTGAAGCTTTCTTT
.	TRBV28	.	TRBJ2-1	CASSPLRNEQFF	TGTGCCAGCAGTCCCCTCCGCAATGAGCAGTTCTTC
.	TRBV11-2	.	TRBJ1-2	CASSPPLRRTPSYGYTF	TGTGCCAGCAGCCCTCCCCTCAGACGGACACCTAGCTATGGCTACACCTTC
once	TRBV5-4	.	TRBJ2-5	CASSPRGSSQETQYF	TGTGCCAGCAGCCCCCGTGGGAGCTCCCAAGAGACCCAGTACTTC
.	TRBV5-1	.	TRBJ1-4	CASSYSGASTNEKLFF	TGCGCCAGCAGCTACTCGGGGGCTTCAACTAATGAAAAACTGTTTTTT
.	TRBV7-3	.	TRBJ2-2	CASSLDRDTGELFF	TGTGCCAGCAGCTTAGATAGGGACACCGGGGAGCTGTTTTTT
.	TRBV28	.	TRBJ1-1	CAGLGSPNTEAFF	TGTGCTGGTCTAGGATCGCCGAACACTGAAGCTTTCTTT
.	TRBV28	.	TRBJ1-2	CASSPTGTYGYTF	TGTGCCAGCAGTCCTACCGGGACATACGGCTACACCTTC
.	TRBV5-4	.	TRBJ2-3	CASSLSDTQYF	TGTGCCAGCAGCTTGTCAGATACGCAGTATTTT
.	TRBV1	.	TRBJ1-5	CTSSQRMGGSNQPQHF	TGCACCAGCAGCCAAAGGATGGGAGGCAGCAATCAGCCCCAGCATTTT
.	TRBV5-6	.	TRBJ2-7	CASSLPRTAPYEQYF	TGTGCCAGCAGCTTGCCGAGGACAGCACCCTACGAGCAGTACTTC
.	TRBV7-2	.	TRBJ1-5	CASSQTGAGGNQPQHF	TGTGCCAGCAGTCAAACAGGCGCAGGGGGCAATCAGCCCCAGCATTTT
.	TRBV18	TRBD2	TRBJ2-2	CASSRLAGGPNTGELFF	TGTGCCAGCTCTCGACTAGCGGGGGGGCCTAACACCGGGGAGCTGTTTTTT
.	TRBV10-1	.	TRBJ2-7	CASSVSGLYEQYF	TGCGCCAGCAGTGTGTCGGGCCTGTACGAGCAGTACTTC
.	TRBV7-8	.	TRBJ1-5	CASSLAAGSNQPQHF	TGTGCCAGCAGCTTAGCAGCCGGAAGCAATCAGCCCCAGCATTTT
.	TRBV30	.	TRBJ1-5	CAWSGPNGANQPQHF	TGTGCCTGGAGTGGTCCAAACGGGGCAAATCAGCCCCAGCATTTT
.	TRBV11-2	.	TRBJ1-3	CASSPRDGKAGNTIYF	TGTGCCAGCAGCCCTCGGGACGGCAAAGCTGGAAACACCATATATTTT
.	TRBV7-8	TRBD2	TRBJ2-7	CASSSGLAFEQYF	TGTGCCAGCAGCAGCGGACTAGCTTTTGAGCAGTACTTC
.	TRBV19	.	TRBJ1-5	CASSWDLWEPQHF	TGTGCCAGTAGCTGGGACCTTTGGGAGCCCCAGCATTTT
.	TRBV5-4	.	TRBJ2-5	CASSWVSETQYF	TGTGCCAGCAGCTGGGTTTCGGAGACCCAGTACTTC
.	TRBV11-1	.	TRBJ2-5	CASSRLQETQYF	TGTGCCAGCAGCCGACTCCAAGAGACCCAGTACTTC
.	TRBV6-1	TRBD1	TRBJ2-3	CASNPGQGARDTQYF	TGTGCCAGCAACCCGGGACAGGGGGCGCGGGATACGCAGTATTTT
.	TRBV15	.	TRBJ2-5	CATSRDWGETQYF	TGTGCCACCAGCAGAGATTGGGGCGAGACCCAGTACTTC